Following are 9 T cell receptor beta chains from one sample sequenced in a study of T cell responses to AZD1222 COVID-19 vaccine. Sequenced by immunoSEQ multiplex PCR; TCRdb stores in-frame clones only, minus some. Of fewer than 85,000 clones in the sample, around nine tenths are singletons; the top ten hold about 5%. This specimen was peripheral blood, taken 28 days after the second dose of the MenACWY control vaccine. These receptors originate from an adult who received the MenACWY meningococcal vaccine as a control.

The chain carries TRBV6-5 and TRBJ1-5; 11 bases align to TRBD1. Germline lookup yields CDR1 MNHEY and CDR2 SVGAGI. Germline trimming cut 4 bases from V and 7 bases from J; bases unmatched to any gene: 9. This CDR3 has 16 residues. CDR3 sequence: CASSSNRDRGSQPQHF. In DNA, the CDR3 is TGTGCCAGCAGTTCGAATCGGGACAGGGGGAGCCAGCCCCAGCATTTT.

The rearrangement joins TRBV5-4 to TRBJ2-1; 13 bases are shared with TRBD2. Germline trimming cut 2 bases from V and 7 bases from J; bases unmatched to any gene: 3. Germline V gene lookup returns CDR1 SGHNT and CDR2 YYREEE (reference sequence). The CDR3 runs to 15 residues. The CDR3 sequence is CASSFRTSGSNEQFF. CDR3 DNA: TGTGCCAGCAGCTTTAGGACTAGCGGGAGTAATGAGCAGTTCTTC.

This clone was seen only once. Written as DNA, the CDR3 is TGCGCCAGCAGTGATTGGGGCGACAGTCTTTTTTTT. Translation: CASSDWGDSLFF. This chain joins TRBV10-2 and TRBJ1-4; possible D gene TRBD1, 5 bases. In germline, CDR1 is WSHSY, CDR2 SAAADI. The V end lost 3 bases, the J end lost 17 bases, and 16 bases lay between the germline ends. This CDR3 contains 12 residues.

This clone was found once. The chain joins TRBV7-8 to TRBJ1-5; 8 nucleotides line up with TRBD1. J gave up 1 base and V 3 bases, and 5 bases lay outside the gene matches. This CDR3 has 16 residues. CDR1 SGHVS and CDR2 FQNEAQ come from the germline V gene. The CDR3 region is CASSFLDRGSNQPQHF. CDR3 DNA: TGTGCCAGCAGCTTCTTAGACAGGGGAAGCAATCAGCCCCAGCATTTT.

The chain carries TRBV6-5 and TRBJ2-5; D ambiguous. Germline assignment: CDR1 MNHEY and CDR2 SVGAGI. This CDR3 contains 15 residues. The V and J ends lost 0 bases and 2 bases respectively, with 10 bases between them. Here the CDR3 DNA reads TGTGCCAGCAGTTACTCGATGGCACAACAAGAGACCCAGTACTTC. It is translated as CASSYSMAQQETQYF.

The rearrangement links TRBV5-1 to TRBJ2-7; D perhaps matches TRBD1 (5 bases). This CDR3 spans 14 amino acids. Germline V gene sequence: CDR1 SGHRS, CDR2 YFSETQ. Trimming left V 4 bases short and J 0 bases short, with 11 bases between. The CDR3 nucleotides are TGCGCCAGCAGCAAGACAGACAGCTCCTACGAGCAGTACTTC. Translation gives CASSKTDSSYEQYF.

The chain uses TRBV18 and TRBJ1-2, with D possibly matching TRBD1 (5 bases). Trimming shortened V by 4 bases and J by 8 bases, and 14 bases separated the two germline ends. Germline V gene lookup returns CDR1 KGHSH and CDR2 LQKENI. The length of the CDR3 is 13 residues. The CDR3 sequence is CASSLSQGNGYTF. The CDR3 bases are TGTGCCAGCTCACTCTCCCAGGGTAACGGCTACACCTTC.

This clone was counted once. The chain uses TRBV7-2 and TRBJ2-2, with D hard to call. CDR1 is SGHTA and CDR2 is FQGNSA in the germline V gene. V lost 2 bases, J lost 5 bases, and 12 bases lay in between. The CDR3 is 15 residues long. Here the CDR3 reads CASSLIGLETGELFF. CDR3 nucleotide sequence: TGTGCCAGCAGCTTAATAGGGCTAGAAACCGGGGAGCTGTTTTTT. The full variable domain, in which reference TRBV7-2 and TRBJ2-2 provide the parts outside the CDR3, is GAGVSQSPSNKVTEKGKDVELRCDPISGHTALYWYRQSLGQGLEFLIYFQGNSAPDKSGLPSDRFSAERTGGSVSTLTIQRTQQEDSAVYLCASSLIGLETGELFFGEGSRLTVL.

This clone has just one count. The chain employs TRBV5-4 and TRBJ2-2; D ambiguous. The CDR3 has 14 residues. Germline CDR1 SGHNT, CDR2 YYREEE (reference sequence). V dropped 4 bases and J dropped 3 bases, with 10 bases sitting between them. The CDR3 DNA is TGTGCCAGCAGCCCCACATCGCACACCGGGGAGCTGTTTTTT. It encodes CASSPTSHTGELFF.